This entry features one T cell receptor (beta chain) sequence. The data belong to a study of blood T cell repertoires in COVID-19. About the study: Samples taken during acute and convalescent COVID-19 were collected in the United States, Italy and Spain. Nucleic acid was either cDNA or gDNA, and it came from T cells, B-cell-depleted T cells, or PBMCs.

Data came from immunoSEQ multiplex PCR; TCRdb stores just in-frame clones and leaves some out. The sample consists of approximately 210,000 clones, about 90% of them appearing once. The germline V gene has CDR1 SGHRS and CDR2 YFSETQ. V trimming: 3 bases; J trimming: 0 bases; junction bases outside the gene matches: 9. The CDR3 spans 18 residues. This chain joins TRBV5-1 and TRBJ2-6; 7 nucleotides line up with TRBD1. The sequencing sample was made of peripheral blood. The receptor comes from a man in his thirties or forties with acute or convalescent COVID-19. CDR3 bases: TGCGCCAGCAGCTGGACTGGGACAGCGAACTCTGGGGCCAACGTCCTGACTTTC. Translated, it gives CASSWTGTANSGANVLTF.